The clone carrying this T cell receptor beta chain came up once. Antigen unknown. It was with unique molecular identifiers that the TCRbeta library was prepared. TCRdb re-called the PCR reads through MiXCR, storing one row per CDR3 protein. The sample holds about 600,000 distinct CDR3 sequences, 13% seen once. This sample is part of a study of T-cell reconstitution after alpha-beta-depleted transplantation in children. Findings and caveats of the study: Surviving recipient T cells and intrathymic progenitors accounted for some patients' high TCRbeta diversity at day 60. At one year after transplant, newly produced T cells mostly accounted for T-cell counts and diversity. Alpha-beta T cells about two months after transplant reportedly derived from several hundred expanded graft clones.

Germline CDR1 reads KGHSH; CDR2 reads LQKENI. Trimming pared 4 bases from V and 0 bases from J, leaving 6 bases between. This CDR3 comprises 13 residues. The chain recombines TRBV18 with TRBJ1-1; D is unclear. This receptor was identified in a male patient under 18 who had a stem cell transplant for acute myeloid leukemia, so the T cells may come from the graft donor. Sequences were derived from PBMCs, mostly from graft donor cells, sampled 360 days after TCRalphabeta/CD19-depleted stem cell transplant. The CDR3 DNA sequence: TGTGCCAGCTCACGGACCTTGAACACTGAAGCTTTCTTT. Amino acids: CASSRTLNTEAFF.